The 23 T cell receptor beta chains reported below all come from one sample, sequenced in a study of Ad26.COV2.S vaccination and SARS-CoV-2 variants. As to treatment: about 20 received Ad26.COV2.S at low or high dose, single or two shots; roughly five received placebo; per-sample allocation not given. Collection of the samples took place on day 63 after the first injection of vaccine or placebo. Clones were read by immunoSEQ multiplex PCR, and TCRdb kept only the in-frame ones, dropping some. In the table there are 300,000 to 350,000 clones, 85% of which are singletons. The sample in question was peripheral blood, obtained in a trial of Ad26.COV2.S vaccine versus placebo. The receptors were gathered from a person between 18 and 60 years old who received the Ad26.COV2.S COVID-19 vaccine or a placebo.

The CDR3 DNA is TGTGCCAGTAGTATCTCCAGGACAGTTCTAGGACCCCAGCATTTT. It yields the protein CASSISRTVLGPQHF. This sequence joins TRBV19 and TRBJ1-5; TRBD1 might be the D (6 bases). Trimming left V 3 bases short and J 10 bases short, with 19 bases between. The germline CDR1 and CDR2 sequences are LNHDA and SQIVND (reference sequence). The CDR3 runs to 15 residues.

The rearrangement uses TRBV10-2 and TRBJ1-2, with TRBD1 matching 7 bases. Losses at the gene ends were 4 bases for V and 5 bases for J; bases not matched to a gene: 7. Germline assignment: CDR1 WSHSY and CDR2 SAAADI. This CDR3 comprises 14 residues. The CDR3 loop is CASSAWDSNYGYTF. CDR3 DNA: TGCGCCAGCAGTGCTTGGGACAGCAATTATGGCTACACCTTC.

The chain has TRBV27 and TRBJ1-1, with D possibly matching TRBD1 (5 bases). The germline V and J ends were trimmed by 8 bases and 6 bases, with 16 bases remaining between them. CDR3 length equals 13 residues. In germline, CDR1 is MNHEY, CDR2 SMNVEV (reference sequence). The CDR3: CASLNWGSAEAFF. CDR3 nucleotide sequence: TGTGCCAGCTTAAATTGGGGGTCCGCTGAAGCTTTCTTT.

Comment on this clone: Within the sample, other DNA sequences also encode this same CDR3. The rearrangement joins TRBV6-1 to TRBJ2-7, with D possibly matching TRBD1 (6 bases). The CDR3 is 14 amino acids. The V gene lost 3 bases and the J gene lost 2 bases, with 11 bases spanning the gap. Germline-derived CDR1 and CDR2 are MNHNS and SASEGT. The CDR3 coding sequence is TGTGCCAGCAGTGATCCAGGGGCCCCCTACGAGCAGTACTTC. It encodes CASSDPGAPYEQYF.

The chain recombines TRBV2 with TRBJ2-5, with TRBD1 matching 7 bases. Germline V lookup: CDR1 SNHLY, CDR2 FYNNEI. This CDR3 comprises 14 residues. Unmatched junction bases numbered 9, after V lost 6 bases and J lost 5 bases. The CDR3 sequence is CASRIQGFYETQYF. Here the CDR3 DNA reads TGTGCCAGCAGGATACAGGGGTTTTATGAGACCCAGTACTTC. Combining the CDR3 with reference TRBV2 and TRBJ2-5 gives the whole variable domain EPEVTQTPSHQVTQMGQEVILRCVPISNHLYFYWYRQILGQKVEFLVSFYNNEISEKSEIFDDQFSVERPDGSNFTLKIRSTKLEDSAMYFCASRIQGFYETQYFGPGTRLLVL.

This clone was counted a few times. The CDR3, as DNA: TGTGCCAGCAGCCCTCTGGGAGATTTGAACACTGAAGCTTTCTTT. It specifies CASSPLGDLNTEAFF. The V and J genes are TRBV14 and TRBJ1-1; D not certain. The CDR3 consists of 15 residues. Germline assignment: CDR1 SGHDN and CDR2 FVKESK. With 4 bases removed from V and 0 bases from J, the gap between germline ends came to 12 bases.

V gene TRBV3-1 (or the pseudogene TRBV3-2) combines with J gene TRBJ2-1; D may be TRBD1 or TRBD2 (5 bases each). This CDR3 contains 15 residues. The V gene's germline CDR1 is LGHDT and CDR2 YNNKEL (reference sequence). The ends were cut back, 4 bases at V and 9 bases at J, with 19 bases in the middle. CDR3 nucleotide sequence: TGTGCCAGCAGCCTCCGGGACCCCCGTTGGGCTGAGCAGTTCTTC. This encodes CASSLRDPRWAEQFF.

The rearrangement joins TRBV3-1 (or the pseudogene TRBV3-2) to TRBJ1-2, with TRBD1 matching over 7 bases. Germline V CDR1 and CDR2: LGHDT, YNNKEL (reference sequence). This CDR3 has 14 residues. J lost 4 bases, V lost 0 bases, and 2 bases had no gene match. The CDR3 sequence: CASSQDYRGYGYTF. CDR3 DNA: TGTGCCAGCAGCCAAGATTACAGGGGCTATGGCTACACCTTC.

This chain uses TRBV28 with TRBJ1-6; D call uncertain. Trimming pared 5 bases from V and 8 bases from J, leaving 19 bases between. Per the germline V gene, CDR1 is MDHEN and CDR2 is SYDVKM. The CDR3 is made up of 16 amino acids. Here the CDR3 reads CASSRNSLAVDSPLHF. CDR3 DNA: TGTGCCAGCAGTCGGAACTCGCTCGCGGTTGATTCACCCCTCCACTTT.

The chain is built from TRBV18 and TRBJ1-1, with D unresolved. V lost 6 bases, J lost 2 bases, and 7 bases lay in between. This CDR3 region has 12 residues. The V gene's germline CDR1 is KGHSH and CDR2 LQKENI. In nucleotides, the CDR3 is TGTGCCAGCTCCGCCGTCAACACTGAAGCTTTCTTT. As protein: CASSAVNTEAFF.

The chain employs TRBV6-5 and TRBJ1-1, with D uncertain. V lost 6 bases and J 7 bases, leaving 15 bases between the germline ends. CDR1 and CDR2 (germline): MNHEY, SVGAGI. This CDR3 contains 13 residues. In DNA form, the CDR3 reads TGTGCCAGCAGCCGAGGAAAGGTGGGTGAAGCTTTCTTT. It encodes CASSRGKVGEAFF.

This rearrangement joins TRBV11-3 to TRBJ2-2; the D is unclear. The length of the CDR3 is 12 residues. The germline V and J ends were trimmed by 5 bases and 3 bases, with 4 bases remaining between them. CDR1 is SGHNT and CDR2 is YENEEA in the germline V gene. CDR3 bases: TGTGCCAGCAGCCCTTACACCGGGGAGCTGTTTTTT. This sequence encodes CASSPYTGELFF.

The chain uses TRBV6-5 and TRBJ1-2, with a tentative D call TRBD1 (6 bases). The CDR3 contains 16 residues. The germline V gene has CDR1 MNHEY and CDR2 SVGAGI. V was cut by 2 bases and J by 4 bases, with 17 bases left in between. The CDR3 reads CASSYLSGEGGYGYTF. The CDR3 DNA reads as TGTGCCAGCAGTTACCTTTCGGGGGAAGGGGGCTATGGCTACACCTTC.

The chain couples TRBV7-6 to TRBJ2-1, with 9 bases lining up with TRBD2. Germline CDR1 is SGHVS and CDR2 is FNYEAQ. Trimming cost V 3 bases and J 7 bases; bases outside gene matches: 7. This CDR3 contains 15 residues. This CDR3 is CASSFGGGAVNEQFF. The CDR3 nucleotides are TGTGCCAGCAGCTTCGGCGGGGGGGCGGTAAATGAGCAGTTCTTC.

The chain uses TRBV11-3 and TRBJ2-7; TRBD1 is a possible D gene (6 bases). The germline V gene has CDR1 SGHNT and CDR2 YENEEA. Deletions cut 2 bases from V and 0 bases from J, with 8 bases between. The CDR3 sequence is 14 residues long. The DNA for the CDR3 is TGTGCCAGCAGCTTATGGGACAACTCCTACGAGCAGTACTTC. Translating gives CASSLWDNSYEQYF.

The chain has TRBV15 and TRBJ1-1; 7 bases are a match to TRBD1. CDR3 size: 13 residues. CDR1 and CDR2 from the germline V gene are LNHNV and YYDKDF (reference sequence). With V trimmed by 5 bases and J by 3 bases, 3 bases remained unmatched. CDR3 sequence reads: CATSGTVDTEAFF. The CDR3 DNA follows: TGTGCCACCAGCGGGACAGTTGACACTGAAGCTTTCTTT.

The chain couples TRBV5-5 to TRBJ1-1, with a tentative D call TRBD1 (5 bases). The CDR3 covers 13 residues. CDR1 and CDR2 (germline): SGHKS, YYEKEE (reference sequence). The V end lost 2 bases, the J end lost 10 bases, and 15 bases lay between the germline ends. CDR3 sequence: CASSFGTASSAFF. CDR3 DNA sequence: TGTGCCAGCAGCTTCGGGACGGCTTCCTCAGCTTTCTTT.

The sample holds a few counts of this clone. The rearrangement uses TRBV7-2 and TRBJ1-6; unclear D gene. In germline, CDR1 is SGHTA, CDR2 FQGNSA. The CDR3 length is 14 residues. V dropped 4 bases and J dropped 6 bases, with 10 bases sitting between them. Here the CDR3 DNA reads TGTGCCAGCAGCTCCCAACTGGCTAATTCACCCCTCCACTTT. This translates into CASSSQLANSPLHF.

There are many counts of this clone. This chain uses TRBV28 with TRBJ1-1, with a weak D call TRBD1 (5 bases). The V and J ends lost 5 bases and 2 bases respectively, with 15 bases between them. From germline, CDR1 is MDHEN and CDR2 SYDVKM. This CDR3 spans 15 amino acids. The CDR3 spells CASSPPPGENTEAFF. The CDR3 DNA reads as TGTGCCAGCAGTCCTCCTCCGGGGGAAAACACTGAAGCTTTCTTT.

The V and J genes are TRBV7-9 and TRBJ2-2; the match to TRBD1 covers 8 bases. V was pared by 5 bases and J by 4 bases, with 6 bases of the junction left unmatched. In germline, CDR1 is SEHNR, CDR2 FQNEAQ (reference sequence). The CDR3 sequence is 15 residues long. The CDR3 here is CASSTRTGRTGELFF. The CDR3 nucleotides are TGTGCCAGCAGCACGCGGACAGGGCGCACCGGGGAGCTGTTTTTT. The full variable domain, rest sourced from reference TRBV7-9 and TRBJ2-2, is DTGVSQNPRHKITKRGQNVTFRCDPISEHNRLYWYRQTLGQGPEFLTYFQNEAQLEKSRLLSDRFSAERPKGSFSTLEIQRTEQGDSAMYLCASSTRTGRTGELFFGEGSRLTVL.

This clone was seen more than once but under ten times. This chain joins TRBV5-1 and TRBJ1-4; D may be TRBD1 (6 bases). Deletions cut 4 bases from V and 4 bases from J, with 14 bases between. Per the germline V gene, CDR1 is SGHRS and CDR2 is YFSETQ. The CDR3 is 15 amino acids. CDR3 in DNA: TGCGCCAGCAGCGTAACAGGGTCCTTTAATGAAAAACTGTTTTTT. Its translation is CASSVTGSFNEKLFF.

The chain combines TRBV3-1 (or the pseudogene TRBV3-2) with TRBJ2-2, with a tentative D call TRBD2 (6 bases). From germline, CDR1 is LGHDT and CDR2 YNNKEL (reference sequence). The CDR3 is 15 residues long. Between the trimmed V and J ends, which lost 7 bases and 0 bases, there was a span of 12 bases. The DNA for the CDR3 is TGTGCCAGCAAAGGAGGGGCCACGAACACCGGGGAGCTGTTTTTT. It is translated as CASKGGATNTGELFF.

The CDR3 bases are TGCGCCAGCAGCGACGGACCGAGCTACGAGCAGTACTTC. Protein: CASSDGPSYEQYF. This chain connects TRBV5-1 to TRBJ2-7, with no clear D. Per the germline V gene, CDR1 is SGHRS and CDR2 is YFSETQ. CDR3 size: 13 residues. Trimming left V 4 bases short and J 3 bases short, with 11 bases between.